The next 22 T cell receptor beta chains were all read from a single sample in a study of T cells in localized non-small cell lung cancer (dated by TCRdb to 2019 to 2021). Libraries were constructed by the immunoSEQ multiplex PCR assay. TCRdb carries this immuneACCESS record with in-frame sequences only. Its versions omit some clonotypes, under half of them owing to an unresolved V gene in the studies checked, with the rest unexplained. The table for this sample lists fewer than 5,500 clones; 28% of them were counted only once. More than 4% of the sample is held by the ten biggest clonotypes. Sequencing used lung tumor tissue, obtained before any cancer treatment. These TCRs come from a man aged 40 to 70 with stage II lung adenocarcinoma.

The rearrangement uses TRBV28 and TRBJ2-6; D remains unclear. V lost 6 bases and J 0 bases, leaving 12 bases between the germline ends. There are 16 residues in the CDR3. Germline values: CDR1 MDHEN, CDR2 SYDVKM. The CDR3 DNA reads as TGTGCCAGCAGCCCCCCAGGAAGCTCTGGGGCCAACGTCCTGACTTTC. It is translated as CASSPPGSSGANVLTF.

This clone was found a few times. The chain joins TRBV11-3 to TRBJ2-1; D may be TRBD2 (5 bases). The CDR3 has 15 amino acids. Germline assignment: CDR1 SGHNT and CDR2 YENEEA. V lost 7 bases and J lost 6, with 19 bases in between. The CDR3: CASTVRAMESNEQFF. The CDR3 coding sequence is TGTGCCAGCACCGTGCGGGCTATGGAAAGCAATGAGCAGTTCTTC.

This clone was detected only a few times. The chain couples TRBV7-4 to TRBJ2-1; TRBD1 might be the D (5 bases). CDR3 length: 14 amino acids. Trimming shortened V by 5 bases and J by 10 bases, and 18 bases separated the two germline ends. Germline V lookup: CDR1 SGHVT, CDR2 SQSDAQ. The CDR3 is CASSRRQGSGEQFF. In nucleotides, the CDR3 is TGTGCCAGCAGCCGAAGGCAGGGAAGTGGGGAGCAGTTCTTC.

The chain links TRBV7-6 to TRBJ2-3; possibly TRBD1 or TRBD2 for D (6 bases each). The germline gives CDR1 SGHVS, CDR2 FNYEAQ. Between the trimmed V and J ends, which lost 5 bases and 4 bases, there was a span of 16 bases. CDR3 size: 15 residues. For the CDR3, the DNA is TGTGCCAGCAGCCCGATGGGGGGCGGCGCAGATACGCAGTATTTT. This sequence encodes CASSPMGGGADTQYF.

The chain's CDR3 is CASTVSVVAGDTQYF. CDR3 bases: TGTGCCAGCACCGTCAGTGTCGTAGCGGGAGATACGCAGTATTTT. The rearrangement links TRBV25-1 to TRBJ2-3; 7 bases agree with TRBD2. The CDR3 extends over 15 amino acids. In germline, CDR1 is MGHDK, CDR2 SYGVNS. The trim removed 7 bases at V and 5 bases at J, leaving 12 bases unmatched.

This clone has only a few counts. The genes are TRBV28 and TRBJ1-3; D is possibly TRBD1 (6 bases). Looked up from germline, CDR1 is MDHEN and CDR2 is SYDVKM. CDR3 length: 15 amino acids. V was cut by 10 bases and J by 7 bases, with 23 bases left in between. The CDR3: CATRPGQNDRNTIYF. The CDR3 DNA is TGTGCCACCAGGCCGGGACAAAACGATCGGAACACCATATATTTT. Complete variable domain (other parts from reference TRBV28 and TRBJ1-3): DVKVTQSSRYLVKRTGEKVFLECVQDMDHENMFWYRQDPGLGLRLIYFSYDVKMKEKGDIPEGYSVSREKKERFSLILESASTNQTSMYLCATRPGQNDRNTIYFGEGSWLTVV.

By its share, this clone is medium-sized. This chain uses TRBV6-8 with TRBJ1-3; D might be TRBD1 (5 bases). CDR3 length: 13 residues. Looked up from germline, CDR1 is MNHGY and CDR2 is SAAAGT. V was clipped by 6 bases and J by 6 bases, with 12 bases between them. The CDR3 nucleotides read TGTGCCAGCAGAAAAGAGGGGACAAACACCATATATTTT. Its protein is CASRKEGTNTIYF.

This chain uses TRBV28 with TRBJ1-1; no definite D call. V shed 5 bases and J shed 7 bases, with 11 bases lying between them. The CDR3 extends over 12 amino acids. Germline-derived CDR1 and CDR2 are MDHEN and SYDVKM. The CDR3 nucleotides read TGTGCCAGCAGTCTCGACTTGCTTGAAGCTTTCTTT. Translation: CASSLDLLEAFF.

This chain connects TRBV10-2 to TRBJ2-1; D gene unclear. This CDR3 region has 13 residues. CDR1 and CDR2 from the germline V gene are WSHSY and SAAADI. Trimming pared 8 bases from V and 1 base from J, leaving 9 bases between. CDR3 region: CASVRVSYNEQFF. Written as DNA, the CDR3 is TGCGCCAGCGTAAGGGTTTCCTACAATGAGCAGTTCTTC.

The rearrangement uses TRBV11-3 and TRBJ2-1; 10 nucleotides line up with TRBD2. Trimming removed 5 bases from V and 0 bases from J; junction bases left unmatched: 4. This CDR3 contains 16 residues. The germline V gene has CDR1 SGHNT and CDR2 YENEEA. CDR3 DNA: TGTGCCAGCAGCCTTATAGCGGGAGGCTCCTACAATGAGCAGTTCTTC. Translated: CASSLIAGGSYNEQFF.

V is TRBV28 and J is TRBJ2-3, with 14 bases fitting TRBD2. V gave up 0 bases and J gave up 6 bases; unmatched junction bases: 2. Germline CDR1 MDHEN, CDR2 SYDVKM. CDR3 size: 16 residues. The CDR3 loop is CASSLWGTSGGDTQYF. The CDR3 DNA sequence: TGTGCCAGCAGTTTATGGGGGACTAGCGGGGGTGATACGCAGTATTTT.

This chain joins TRBV28 and TRBJ2-7, with D possibly matching TRBD2 (5 bases). The V gene lost 4 bases and the J gene lost 2 bases, with 6 bases spanning the gap. This CDR3 spans 12 amino acids. CDR1 and CDR2 (germline): MDHEN, SYDVKM. The CDR3 reads CASSSGTYEQYF. The CDR3 nucleotides are TGTGCCAGCAGTTCGGGGACCTACGAGCAGTACTTC.

CDR3 sequence: CASSISGQVTDTQYF. The DNA for the CDR3 is TGTGCCAGTAGTATCTCGGGACAAGTTACAGATACGCAGTATTTT. This sequence joins TRBV19 and TRBJ2-3; possible D gene TRBD1, 6 bases. Trimming pared 3 bases from V and 3 bases from J, leaving 13 bases between. Germline lookup yields CDR1 LNHDA and CDR2 SQIVND (reference sequence). This CDR3 has 15 amino acids.

The chain links TRBV28 to TRBJ1-1, with a possible D match to TRBD1 (5 bases). The germline gives CDR1 MDHEN, CDR2 SYDVKM. The CDR3 totals 14 residues. Between the trimmed V and J ends, which lost 5 bases and 2 bases, there was a span of 12 bases. CDR3 coding DNA: TGTGCCAGCAGTATTTGGCAGGGAAACACTGAAGCTTTCTTT. It specifies CASSIWQGNTEAFF.

The chain employs TRBV29-1 and TRBJ2-1; 9 nucleotides agree with TRBD1. Germline assignment: CDR1 SQVTM and CDR2 ANQGSEA. V trimming: 3 bases; J trimming: 4 bases; junction bases outside the gene matches: 7. This CDR3 has 15 residues. As DNA, the CDR3 is TGCAGCGTTGAGACAGGGGGACAACTATACAATGAGCAGTTCTTC. It is translated as CSVETGGQLYNEQFF.

V and J are TRBV14 and TRBJ2-7; perhaps TRBD1 as D (5 bases). This CDR3 has 13 residues. Per the germline V gene, CDR1 is SGHDN and CDR2 is FVKESK. Trimming removed 4 bases from V and 2 bases from J, with 9 bases in between. For the CDR3, the DNA is TGTGCCAGCAGCCTGGGGCCTACCTACGAGCAGTACTTC. Residues: CASSLGPTYEQYF.

The V gene is TRBV11-3, the J gene TRBJ2-2; D not certain. V lost 4 bases and J 2 bases, leaving 8 bases between the germline ends. This CDR3 has 14 residues. The germline CDR1 and CDR2 sequences are SGHNT and YENEEA. The CDR3 region is CASSSQTNTGELFF. CDR3 DNA: TGTGCCAGCAGCTCCCAGACAAACACCGGGGAGCTGTTTTTT.

This clone was recorded a few times. The chain couples TRBV6-8 to TRBJ2-5; TRBD1 matches at 7 bases. The length of the CDR3 is 16 residues. V lost 8 bases to trimming and J lost 4 bases; unmatched junction nucleotides: 16. Germline V gene data show CDR1 as MNHGY and CDR2 as SAAAGT. CDR3 sequence: CASLGQRRGRGETQYF. CDR3 in DNA: TGTGCCAGCTTGGGACAGAGAAGGGGGCGTGGAGAGACCCAGTACTTC.

The gene calls are TRBV18 and TRBJ2-7, with TRBD2 matching 12 bases. CDR3 length: 19 residues. Germline loops: CDR1 KGHSH, CDR2 LQKENI. Unmatched junction bases numbered 10, after V lost 1 base and J lost 0 bases. This CDR3 reads CASSPLPGTSGSSSYEQYF. DNA of the CDR3: TGTGCCAGCTCACCACTCCCCGGGACTAGCGGGTCGAGCTCCTACGAGCAGTACTTC.

This clone was counted between two and nine times. This chain links TRBV6-8 with TRBJ2-7, with D perhaps given as TRBD1 or TRBD2 (5 bases each). Trimming left V 5 bases short and J 1 base short, with 15 bases between. The CDR3 has 15 residues. Germline V CDR1 and CDR2: MNHGY, SAAAGT. The CDR3 DNA reads TGTGCCAGCAGTGTCTCCGGGACGCCGTCCTACGAGCAGTACTTC. Protein: CASSVSGTPSYEQYF.

This chain connects TRBV19 to TRBJ2-3; 9 bases align to TRBD1. The germline gives CDR1 LNHDA, CDR2 SQIVND (reference sequence). The CDR3 contains 15 residues. With 5 bases clipped from V and 4 bases from J, the junction kept 7 bases outside the gene matches. The CDR3 bases are TGTGCCAGTAGTGCGGGACAGGGCCCACCAGATACGCAGTATTTT. Translated, it gives CASSAGQGPPDTQYF.

A few counts support this clone. This chain connects TRBV28 to TRBJ1-1, with D tentatively TRBD1 (5 bases). The CDR3 is made up of 13 amino acids. CDR1 and CDR2 (germline): MDHEN, SYDVKM. V lost 2 bases and J lost 9, with 13 bases in between. This chain's CDR3 is CASSLGRQTKAFF. The CDR3 DNA sequence: TGTGCCAGCAGTTTAGGGAGACAGACTAAAGCTTTCTTT.